Following are 32 T cell receptor beta chains from one sample sequenced in a study of T-cell reconstitution after alpha-beta-depleted transplantation in children. The authors prepared the TCRbeta library with unique molecular identifiers. TCRdb passed the PCR reads through MiXCR, listing each CDR3 protein once. The sample contains approximately 980,000 distinct CDR3 sequences, less than 30% of which appear only once. The sequences come from PBMCs, mostly from graft donor cells, collected 360 days after TCRalphabeta/CD19-depleted stem cell transplant. Receptors originate from a boy under three years old who had a stem cell transplant for SCID, so the T cells may come from the graft donor.

This rearrangement joins TRBV4-2 to TRBJ1-1; D is perhaps TRBD1 (5 bases). Germline CDR1 is LGHNA and CDR2 is YNFKEQ. This CDR3 is 18 amino acids long. The V end lost 4 bases, the J end lost 1 base, and 22 bases lay between the germline ends. The CDR3 DNA is TGTGCCAGCAGCCGAAAAAAACCACCGCAAGGACAGAACACTGAAGCTTTCTTT. This codes for CASSRKKPPQGQNTEAFF.

J is TRBJ2-1 and V is TRBV12-3 or TRBV12-4; a possible D gene is TRBD1 (5 bases). V was trimmed by 6 bases and J by 9 bases, leaving 9 bases between them. The CDR3 covers 11 residues. For the CDR3, the DNA is TGTGCCAGCAGAGCAGGGATTGAGCAGTTCTTC. This codes for CASRAGIEQFF.

This clonotype came up a few times. The chain couples TRBV2 to TRBJ1-5; 7 nucleotides align to TRBD1. Germline CDR1 reads SNHLY; CDR2 reads FYNNEI. Trimming cost V 5 bases and J 0 bases; bases outside gene matches: 4. CDR3 length equals 15 residues. The CDR3 DNA sequence: TGTGCCAGCAGTTACGGACAGGCTAGCAATCAGCCCCAGCATTTT. Translated, it gives CASSYGQASNQPQHF.

The chain combines TRBV12-3 or TRBV12-4 with TRBJ2-3; D possibly corresponds to TRBD2 (6 bases). With 3 bases removed from V and 4 bases from J, the gap between germline ends came to 14 bases. This CDR3 region has 15 residues. CDR3 coding DNA: TGTGCCAGCAGTTTGGGAGGTAGACGTCCAGATACGCAGTATTTT. This encodes CASSLGGRRPDTQYF.

The chain links TRBV5-6 to TRBJ2-1; the D gene is possibly TRBD1 (6 bases). CDR3 length: 16 residues. V lost 0 bases and J 7 bases, leaving 17 bases between the germline ends. CDR1 is SGHDT and CDR2 is YYEEEE in the germline V gene. This CDR3 is CASSLEGGDLGNEQFF. CDR3 nucleotide sequence: TGTGCCAGCAGCTTGGAAGGGGGTGACCTTGGGAATGAGCAGTTCTTC.

This clonotype was counted at least ten times. The chain carries TRBV7-9 and TRBJ2-3, with TRBD2 matching over 9 bases. This CDR3 has 15 amino acids. Germline assignment: CDR1 SEHNR and CDR2 FQNEAQ (reference sequence). J lost 0 bases, V lost 3 bases, and 1 base had no gene match. CDR3 nucleotides: TGTGCCAGCAGCTTGGGACTAGCTAGCACAGATACGCAGTATTTT. It translates to CASSLGLASTDTQYF.

The chain joins TRBV7-6 to TRBJ1-2; maybe TRBD1 (5 bases). Germline CDR1 reads SGHVS; CDR2 reads FNYEAQ. CDR3 size: 12 residues. With 5 bases removed from V and 10 bases from J, the gap between germline ends came to 14 bases. CDR3 sequence: CASSPGLGTYTF. In DNA, the CDR3 is TGTGCCAGCAGCCCGGGTCTCGGGACCTACACCTTC.

There are many counts of this clonotype. The V gene is TRBV5-1, the J gene TRBJ2-3; 7 bases are a match to TRBD2. Germline V gives CDR1 SGHRS, CDR2 YFSETQ. This CDR3 contains 20 residues. V shed 4 bases, J shed 0 bases, and the junction held 20 bases outside the gene matches. The DNA of the CDR3 is TGCGCCAGCAGCCCCCGGGTCAGACCCCTCGGGGGGTCCAGCACAGATACGCAGTATTTT. Encoded protein: CASSPRVRPLGGSSTDTQYF.

This rearrangement joins TRBV9 to TRBJ2-3; D is possibly TRBD2 (7 bases). From germline, CDR1 is SGDLS and CDR2 YYNGEE. CDR3 length: 17 residues. V lost 1 base to trimming and J lost 4 bases, with 19 bases between them. Here the CDR3 reads CASSVYGGQGGADTQYF. The CDR3 DNA reads as TGTGCCAGCAGCGTATACGGGGGGCAGGGAGGCGCAGATACGCAGTATTTT.

This clonotype occurred many times. V usage is TRBV20-1 and J usage is TRBJ2-5, with D tentatively TRBD1 or TRBD2 (5 bases each). The CDR3 has 13 amino acids. The germline V gene encodes CDR1 DFQATT and CDR2 SNEGSKA (reference sequence). Trimming took off 0 bases at V and 4 bases at J, with 9 bases between the two ends. The CDR3: CSAREWGRETQYF. CDR3 nucleotide sequence: TGCAGTGCTAGAGAGTGGGGGAGAGAGACCCAGTACTTC.

In this sample, this clonotype turned up a few times. The V and J genes are TRBV7-2 and TRBJ2-1; 7 bases line up with TRBD1. There are 16 residues in the CDR3. From germline, CDR1 is SGHTA and CDR2 FQGNSA. Trimming took 1 base from V and 2 from J; bases not matched to a gene: 5. CDR3 in amino acids: CASSLVRTGPYNEQFF. CDR3 bases: TGTGCCAGCAGCTTAGTCAGGACAGGCCCCTACAATGAGCAGTTCTTC.

This clonotype has just a few counts. The CDR3 reads CASSQDRGTGGTGELFF. The CDR3, as DNA: TGCGCCAGCAGCCAAGATCGTGGGACAGGGGGAACCGGGGAGCTGTTTTTT. V gene TRBV4-1 combines with J gene TRBJ2-2; TRBD1 agrees at 11 bases. V was clipped by 0 bases and J by 5 bases; unmatched bases: 5. The CDR3 runs to 17 residues. Germline lookup yields CDR1 MGHRA and CDR2 YSYEKL.

The chain links TRBV12-3 or TRBV12-4 to TRBJ2-1; 7 nucleotides match TRBD1. The CDR3 sequence is 14 residues long. With 3 bases clipped from V and 6 bases from J, the junction kept 5 bases outside the gene matches. The CDR3 loop reads CASSFRGFSNEQFF. The CDR3 DNA reads TGTGCCAGCAGTTTCAGGGGGTTTTCCAATGAGCAGTTCTTC.

This clonotype appeared a few times. V is TRBV5-1 and J is TRBJ1-2; D gene uncertain. The CDR3 is made up of 14 amino acids. Germline V gene data show CDR1 as SGHRS and CDR2 as YFSETQ. Trimming removed 1 base from V and 4 bases from J, with 11 bases in between. CDR3 nucleotide sequence: TGCGCCAGCAGCTTGTCGGCACAGAGCTATGGCTACACCTTC. Protein product: CASSLSAQSYGYTF.

This clonotype was counted once. The CDR3 reads CASSFGQPTRQLPSGELFF. The CDR3 nucleotides read TGTGCCAGCAGTTTCGGGCAGCCGACACGCCAACTCCCGTCCGGGGAGCTGTTTTTT. The rearrangement uses TRBV28 and TRBJ2-2; D gene uncertain. The CDR3 is made up of 19 amino acids. Deletions cut 3 bases from V and 6 bases from J, with 26 bases between. Germline-derived CDR1 and CDR2 are MDHEN and SYDVKM. Full variable domain (missing parts from reference TRBV28 and TRBJ2-2): DVKVTQSSRYLVKRTGEKVFLECVQDMDHENMFWYRQDPGLGLRLIYFSYDVKMKEKGDIPEGYSVSREKKERFSLILESASTNQTSMYLCASSFGQPTRQLPSGELFFGEGSRLTVL.

This clonotype showed up just a few times. The chain is built from TRBV11-2 and TRBJ2-3; TRBD1 agrees at 11 bases. The CDR3 loop spans 18 amino acids. CDR1 SGHAT and CDR2 FQNNGV come from the germline V gene. V shed 5 bases and J 6 bases; nucleotides not matched to a gene: 16. The CDR3 reads CASSPIGGTGGTTDTQYF. In nucleotides, the CDR3 is TGTGCCAGCAGCCCCATAGGTGGGACAGGGGGGACCACGGATACGCAGTATTTT.

The chain combines TRBV20-1 with TRBJ2-2, with 8 bases identical to TRBD1. From germline, CDR1 is DFQATT and CDR2 SNEGSKA (reference sequence). The CDR3 loop spans 14 amino acids. V was pared by 5 bases and J by 5 bases, with 7 bases of the junction left unmatched. Written as DNA, the CDR3 is TGCAGTGCTCGACGGACAGGGACGACCGGGGAGCTGTTTTTT. Protein sequence: CSARRTGTTGELFF.

The chain employs TRBV4-1 and TRBJ2-6, with D perhaps being TRBD1 or TRBD2 (6 bases each). Trimming pared 4 bases from V and 0 bases from J, leaving 13 bases between. Germline V lookup: CDR1 MGHRA, CDR2 YSYEKL. The CDR3 covers 17 residues. The CDR3 is CASSPGGRYSGANVLTF. In DNA form, the CDR3 reads TGCGCCAGCAGCCCCGGGGGCAGATACTCTGGGGCCAACGTCCTGACTTTC.

This clonotype was counted only a few times. J is TRBJ1-1 and V is TRBV29-1; a weak D match, TRBD1 (5 bases). This CDR3 spans 12 amino acids. With 6 bases removed from V and 5 bases from J, the gap between germline ends came to 13 bases. Germline CDR1 is SQVTM and CDR2 is ANQGSEA. CDR3 residues: CSVLTEPTEAFF. CDR3 nucleotide sequence: TGCAGCGTGCTGACAGAACCGACTGAAGCTTTCTTT.

This clonotype came up a few times. V usage is TRBV20-1 and J usage is TRBJ2-7, with 10 nucleotides matching TRBD1. Germline loops: CDR1 DFQATT, CDR2 SNEGSKA (reference sequence). The CDR3 consists of 15 residues. V trimming: 5 bases; J trimming: 6 bases; junction bases outside the gene matches: 13. The CDR3 DNA is TGCAGTGCTCCCCTGAGGGGACAGGGGTACACCGAGCAGTACTTC. This encodes CSAPLRGQGYTEQYF.

This clonotype was recorded many times. The chain links TRBV18 to TRBJ2-5, with D perhaps matching TRBD1 (5 bases). The V end lost 3 bases, the J end lost 5 bases, and 10 bases lay between the germline ends. The CDR3 has 13 residues. Germline CDR1 and CDR2: KGHSH and LQKENI. In DNA, the CDR3 is TGTGCCAGCTCACCTCAGGGCCGGGAGACCCAGTACTTC. The encoded protein is CASSPQGRETQYF.

This clonotype was seen ten or more times. A junction boundary mismatches the germline segment, possibly from a read error. This chain joins TRBV12-3 or TRBV12-4 and TRBJ2-1; 7 positions agree with TRBD2. The CDR3 sequence is 15 residues long. This chain's CDR3 is CASSLVAGAYNEQFF. The CDR3 nucleotides are TGCGCCAGCAGCTTGGTGGCGGGGGCCTACAATGAGCAGTTCTTC.

The chain has TRBV25-1 and TRBJ1-2; no reliable D call. Germline values: CDR1 MGHDK, CDR2 SYGVNS. The V end was cut by 2 bases, the J end by 6 bases, with 19 bases between. CDR3 length: 16 amino acids. The CDR3 nucleotides read TGTGCCAGCAGTGAACCTTCGACAACCACCCGAAATGGCTACACCTTC. Translating it yields CASSEPSTTTRNGYTF.

This clonotype has a handful of counts. The chain carries TRBV9 and TRBJ2-1; either TRBD1 or TRBD2 may fit D (5 bases each). CDR1 is SGDLS, CDR2 YYNGEE, per germline. The CDR3 spans 15 residues. V lost 6 bases and J 4 bases, leaving 17 bases between the germline ends. The CDR3: CASTPRDGVYNEQFF. Here the CDR3 DNA reads TGTGCCAGCACCCCCCGGGACGGGGTATACAATGAGCAGTTCTTC.

The chain joins TRBV11-1 to TRBJ2-1; 10 positions agree with TRBD2. This CDR3 region has 15 residues. Germline assignment: CDR1 SGHAT and CDR2 FQDESV (reference sequence). The V segment lost 5 bases and the J segment 6 bases; nucleotides outside the gene matches: 7. The CDR3 protein is CASSNLAGAFNEQFF. The DNA of the CDR3 is TGTGCCAGCAGCAACCTAGCGGGGGCTTTCAATGAGCAGTTCTTC.

The rearrangement uses TRBV20-1 and TRBJ2-7, with 8 positions matching TRBD1. CDR1 and CDR2 from the germline V gene are DFQATT and SNEGSKA (reference sequence). The CDR3 contains 15 residues. V trimming: 5 bases; J trimming: 3 bases; junction bases outside the gene matches: 12. CDR3 bases: TGCAGTGCTGCGGGACAGGCCATAGGAGACTACGAGCAGTACTTC. This encodes CSAAGQAIGDYEQYF.

The table lists this clonotype with many counts. The chain carries TRBV5-1 and TRBJ2-7; possible D gene TRBD2, 6 bases. In germline, CDR1 is SGHRS, CDR2 YFSETQ. The CDR3 contains 17 residues. The V end was cut by 2 bases, the J end by 0 bases, with 18 bases between. CDR3 DNA: TGCGCCAGCAGCTTCTCAGCGCGGGACGCCGCCTCCTACGAGCAGTACTTC. This gives the protein CASSFSARDAASYEQYF. Complete variable domain (other parts from reference TRBV5-1 and TRBJ2-7): KAGVTQTPRYLIKTRGQQVTLSCSPISGHRSVSWYQQTPGQGLQFLFEYFSETQRNKGNFPGRFSGRQFSNSRSEMNVSTLELGDSALYLCASSFSARDAASYEQYFGPGTRLTVT.

The V call is TRBV9, the J call TRBJ2-2; D possibly corresponds to TRBD1 (6 bases). The CDR3 totals 14 residues. Trimming took 6 bases from V and 3 from J, leaving 12 bases between them. Germline V gene sequence: CDR1 SGDLS, CDR2 YYNGEE. CDR3 sequence: CASKQGLYTGELFF. DNA of the CDR3: TGTGCCAGCAAACAGGGCCTATACACCGGGGAGCTGTTTTTT.

The V and J genes are TRBV20-1 and TRBJ1-1; 7 bases are a match to TRBD1. Germline CDR1 DFQATT, CDR2 SNEGSKA (reference sequence). V dropped 0 bases and J dropped 5; count of bases not matched to a gene: 18. The CDR3 contains 18 residues. CDR3 loop: CSARDLRTGSRRRTEAFF. In nucleotides, the CDR3 is TGCAGTGCTAGAGATCTAAGGACAGGCAGTCGGCGGCGGACTGAAGCTTTCTTT.

This CDR3 reads CASRGQVANSPLHF. CDR3 coding DNA: TGTGCCAGCAGAGGACAGGTCGCGAATTCACCCCTCCACTTT. The J gene is TRBJ1-6, the V gene TRBV6-1; the match to TRBD1 covers 7 bases. The CDR3 contains 14 residues. The germline V gene has CDR1 MNHNS and CDR2 SASEGT. V shed 6 bases and J 7 bases; nucleotides not matched to a gene: 6.

The chain combines TRBV11-2 with TRBJ2-5; D not resolved. V was clipped by 1 base and J by 1 base, with 10 bases between them. The CDR3 has 15 amino acids. CDR1 SGHAT and CDR2 FQNNGV come from the germline V gene. For the CDR3, the DNA is TGTGCCAGCAGCTTAGGGCAGCCCATCCAAGAGACCCAGTACTTC. Its translation is CASSLGQPIQETQYF.

This clonotype came up once. The V gene is TRBV10-3, the J gene TRBJ1-1, with 7 positions matching TRBD1. The V gene end was trimmed by 0 bases and the J gene end by 1 base; junction bases not matched to a gene: 8. The CDR3 has 17 amino acids. Germline V gene sequence: CDR1 ENHRY, CDR2 SYGVKD. The CDR3 coding sequence is TGTGCCATCAGTGAGTCGATCCCTTCAGGGGGGAACACTGAAGCTTTCTTT. Protein product: CAISESIPSGGNTEAFF.